This passage covers 5 T cell receptor beta chains from one sample sequenced in a study of blood T cell repertoires in COVID-19. Repertoires were generated with immunoSEQ multiplex PCR, while TCRdb's copy carries only in-frame clones and drops some. The sample includes around 280,000 clones, 70% to 90% of them seen just once. Sequenced input: peripheral blood. Source of these receptors: a woman under 40 who had recovered from COVID-19.

V and J are TRBV7-2 and TRBJ2-3; TRBD1 might be the D (5 bases). Between the trimmed V and J ends, which lost 2 bases and 4 bases, there was a span of 10 bases. Germline V gene sequence: CDR1 SGHTA, CDR2 FQGNSA. The CDR3 runs 14 residues. The CDR3: CASSLNQGPDTQYF. The CDR3 nucleotides read TGTGCCAGCAGCTTAAATCAGGGCCCAGATACGCAGTATTTT.

The chain uses TRBV9 and TRBJ2-7, with D possibly being TRBD2 (6 bases). The V end lost 2 bases, the J end lost 7 bases, and 19 bases lay between the germline ends. The CDR3 runs to 15 residues. Germline V lookup: CDR1 SGDLS, CDR2 YYNGEE. The CDR3: CASSVGDFSVEEQYF. CDR3 DNA: TGTGCCAGCAGCGTTGGGGACTTCTCGGTGGAGGAGCAGTACTTC.

CDR3 loop: CASSYGHEQYF. The CDR3 region has the DNA TGTGCCAGCAGTTACGGGCACGAGCAGTACTTC. The chain couples TRBV6-5 to TRBJ2-7; D is ambiguous. The CDR3 runs 11 residues. Germline assignment: CDR1 MNHEY and CDR2 SVGAGI. The V end was cut by 2 bases, the J end by 5 bases, with 4 bases between.

V gene TRBV5-1 combines with J gene TRBJ2-7; D possibly corresponds to TRBD2 (6 bases). Germline V gene data show CDR1 as SGHRS and CDR2 as YFSETQ. The V and J ends lost 2 bases and 7 bases respectively, with 13 bases between them. The CDR3 is 13 amino acids. CDR3 DNA: TGCGCCAGCAGCTTTACGGGAGCTGGTGAGCAGTACTTC. Translation gives CASSFTGAGEQYF.

The rearrangement links TRBV18 to TRBJ1-1; D perhaps matches TRBD1 (5 bases). The CDR3 covers 14 residues. The germline V gene encodes CDR1 KGHSH and CDR2 LQKENI. Trimming took 6 bases from V and 1 from J, leaving 12 bases between them. CDR3 in amino acids: CASSPSTENTEAFF. The CDR3 DNA reads TGTGCCAGCTCGCCCTCGACAGAGAACACTGAAGCTTTCTTT. Filled out from reference TRBV18 and TRBJ1-1, the complete variable domain reads NAGVMQNPRHLVRRRGQEARLRCSPMKGHSHVYWYRQLPEEGLKFMVYLQKENIIDESGMPKERFSAEFPKEGPSILRIQQVVRGDSAAYFCASSPSTENTEAFFGQGTRLTVV.